This TCR beta chain comes out of a study of blood T cell repertoires in COVID-19. Across the study: Acute and convalescent COVID-19 specimens originated in the United States, Italy and Spain. T cells, B-cell-depleted T cells, or PBMCs supplied cDNA or gDNA.

In the authors' methods: The assay estimated nucleated cells by amplifying reference gene primers. TCRdb's table, derived via immunoSEQ multiplex PCR, lists solely in-frame clones and lacks some. V and J calls plus clone size are reproduced from that table; the DNA served to infer D and trimming. The sample has 150,000 to 200,000 clones, roughly 88% seen once. CDR3 length: 13 amino acids. From germline, CDR1 is SGHAT and CDR2 FQNNGV. V was cut by 5 bases and J by 3 bases, with 8 bases left in between. The rearrangement links TRBV11-2 to TRBJ1-3; D is uncertain. The receptor's source is a man older than 75 with COVID-19, enrolled during active disease. The sample was peripheral blood. In DNA, the CDR3 is TGTGCCAGCAGCACGGGGTTTGGAAACACCATATATTTT. Its translation: CASSTGFGNTIYF. The full variable domain, with the rest looked up from reference TRBV11-2 and TRBJ1-3, is EAGVAQSPRYKIIEKRQSVAFWCNPISGHATLYWYQQILGQGPKLLIQFQNNGVVDDSQLPKDRFSAERLKGVDSTLKIQPAKLEDSAVYLCASSTGFGNTIYFGEGSWLTVV.